These T cell receptor beta chains were read from a single sample in a study of T cell changes during pregnancy in multiple sclerosis. Only in-frame clones appear in the TCRdb table, and some are missing; sequencing was by immunoSEQ multiplex PCR. The table lists around 61,000 clones, over 80% of them singletons. Sample: peripheral blood, taken in the first trimester of pregnancy. The receptors come from a female donor in good health, enrolled as a control in a pregnancy study. The CDR3 runs from the conserved cysteine through the conserved F or W. The D gene is left open where the match is weak. Only part of the rows carry a size: once, few, many, or a class if the clone is expanded.

J	V	D	size	CDR3	DNA
TRBJ1-6	TRBV14	.	.	CASSRGRGSYNSPLHF	TGTGCCAGCAGCCGGGGCAGGGGTTCGTATAATTCACCCCTCCACTTT
TRBJ1-2	TRBV20-1	.	.	CSGGSGGYTF	TGCTCGGGAGGGTCCGGCGGCTACACCTTC
TRBJ2-1	TRBV7-2	TRBD2	.	CASPPEGAGGSGEQFF	TGTGCCAGCCCCCCCGAAGGTGCGGGGGGCTCTGGTGAGCAGTTCTTC
TRBJ1-1	TRBV6-5	.	.	CATSRSRNTEAFF	TGTGCCACCTCCCGGTCCCGAAACACTGAAGCTTTCTTT
TRBJ1-2	TRBV29-1	.	.	CSVEAGLDYGYTF	TGCAGCGTTGAAGCAGGGTTGGACTATGGCTACACCTTC
TRBJ1-1	TRBV4-2	.	few	CASSQDVGIGAEAFF	TGTGCCAGCAGCCAAGATGTGGGCATAGGGGCTGAAGCTTTCTTT
TRBJ1-1	TRBV4-3	.	.	CASSPSYGQGINTEAFF	TGCGCCAGCAGCCCCTCGTACGGGCAGGGCATCAACACTGAAGCTTTCTTT
TRBJ1-1	TRBV5-1	TRBD1	.	CASSLRPGGMTEAFF	TGCGCCAGCAGCTTGAGGCCAGGGGGGATGACTGAAGCTTTCTTT
TRBJ2-2	TRBV12-5	.	.	CASGLVSPGGELFF	TGTGCTAGTGGTTTGGTATCTCCCGGCGGGGAGCTGTTTTTT
TRBJ2-1	TRBV7-8	TRBD2	.	CASSLETSGGEQFF	TGTGCCAGCAGCTTAGAGACTAGCGGGGGTGAGCAGTTCTTC
TRBJ1-6	TRBV5-5	TRBD1	.	CASSPTRQGGNSPLHF	TGTGCCAGCAGCCCCACCAGACAGGGAGGAAATTCACCCCTCCACTTT
TRBJ1-2	TRBV4-1	.	.	CASSQVDSRNYGYTF	TGCGCCAGCAGCCAAGTGGACAGCCGAAACTATGGCTACACCTTC
TRBJ1-2	TRBV29-1	TRBD1	.	CLTTGTGADGYTF	TGCCTCACAACCGGGACAGGGGCGGATGGCTACACCTTC
TRBJ2-2	TRBV5-6	.	.	CASSLGLLNTGELFF	TGTGCCAGCAGCTTGGGTCTACTGAACACCGGGGAGCTGTTTTTT
TRBJ2-3	TRBV13	TRBD2	once	CASSSPASGGHTDTQYF	TGTGCCAGCAGCTCGCCAGCTAGCGGGGGGCACACAGATACGCAGTATTTT
TRBJ1-2	TRBV11-1	TRBD1	.	CASSPRGQLDGYTF	TGTGCCAGCAGCCCAAGGGGACAGCTGGATGGCTACACCTTC
TRBJ1-1	TRBV7-6	.	.	CASGGNTEAFF	TGTGCCAGTGGAGGGAACACTGAAGCTTTCTTT
TRBJ1-3	TRBV15	.	.	CATSRDQDLTGGNTIYF	TGTGCCACCAGCAGAGATCAGGACTTAACGGGAGGAAACACCATATATTTT
TRBJ2-3	TRBV9	.	.	CASSVTGTSTDTQYF	TGTGCCAGCAGCGTAACCGGGACTAGCACAGATACGCAGTATTTT
TRBJ1-2	TRBV6-1	TRBD1	few	CASETGIYGYTF	TGTGCCAGTGAGACAGGGATCTATGGCTACACCTTC
TRBJ1-1	TRBV7-9	.	.	CASSPQGWMNTEAFF	TGTGCCAGCAGTCCACAGGGTTGGATGAACACTGAAGCTTTCTTT
TRBJ2-7	TRBV5-8	.	.	CASRPKGRGYEQYF	TGTGCCAGTCGGCCCAAGGGGCGCGGATACGAGCAGTACTTC
TRBJ1-4	TRBV10-3	.	.	CAPMAGVNEKLFF	TGTGCCCCGATGGCGGGAGTTAATGAAAAACTGTTTTTT
TRBJ2-7	TRBV19	TRBD1	.	CASSYRDSLAYEQYF	TGTGCCAGTAGTTACCGGGACAGTCTAGCCTACGAGCAGTACTTC
TRBJ1-1	TRBV6-1	.	.	CASGLISTEAFF	TGTGCCAGCGGACTCATATCAACTGAAGCTTTCTTT
TRBJ1-1	TRBV2	TRBD1	.	CASGGQGAFTEAFF	TGTGCCAGCGGAGGACAGGGGGCATTCACTGAAGCTTTCTTT
TRBJ2-2	TRBV18	.	.	CASSPANRRDTGELFF	TGTGCCAGCTCACCAGCCAACAGGCGAGACACCGGGGAGCTGTTTTTT
TRBJ1-3	TRBV27	.	.	CASSLSTPTRAGNTIYF	TGTGCCAGCAGTTTATCGACACCAACTAGGGCTGGAAACACCATATATTTT
TRBJ1-5	TRBV4-3	.	.	CASSQDPGRGGNQPQHF	TGCGCCAGCAGCCAAGATCCCGGCAGGGGTGGCAATCAGCCCCAGCATTTT
TRBJ1-2	TRBV6-6	.	.	CASSYQGTVYGYTF	TGTGCCAGCAGTTACCAGGGGACGGTCTATGGCTACACCTTC
TRBJ1-1	TRBV5-6	.	few	CASSTGLGNTEAFF	TGTGCCAGCAGCACGGGACTGGGAAACACTGAAGCTTTCTTT
TRBJ2-6	TRBV5-1	TRBD1	.	CASSLEAGGVSGANVLTF	TGCGCCAGCAGCTTGGAGGCAGGGGGTGTATCTGGGGCCAACGTCCTGACTTTC
TRBJ1-2	TRBV5-3	TRBD1	.	CARSLLSFRDSFRWGYTF	TGTGCCAGAAGCTTGTTATCATTCAGGGACAGCTTTCGTTGGGGCTACACCTTC
TRBJ2-7	TRBV7-9	.	.	CASSASGGEQYF	TGTGCCAGCAGCGCCTCCGGTGGCGAGCAGTACTTC
TRBJ1-2	TRBV18	.	.	CASSPADGYTF	TGTGCCAGCTCACCAGCGGATGGCTACACCTTC
TRBJ1-4	TRBV14	.	.	CASSQEDLRREKLFF	TGTGCCAGCAGCCAAGAGGACTTACGTCGTGAAAAACTGTTTTTT
TRBJ1-1	TRBV30	TRBD1	.	CAWSPQGAEAFF	TGTGCCTGGAGTCCCCAGGGGGCTGAAGCTTTCTTT
TRBJ1-3	TRBV11-2	.	.	CASSRNTGFPSSGNTIYF	TGTGCCAGCAGCCGAAATACAGGTTTTCCCTCCTCTGGAAACACCATATATTTT
TRBJ1-4	TRBV6-6	.	.	CASRGTGVEKLFF	TGTGCCAGCAGGGGCACGGGGGTGGAAAAACTGTTTTTT
TRBJ2-2	TRBV6-5	.	.	CASRRGRYTGELFF	TGTGCCAGCCGACGAGGGCGATACACCGGGGAGCTGTTTTTT
TRBJ2-7	TRBV18	TRBD1	.	CASSTGTVISYEQYF	TGTGCCAGCTCTACCGGGACAGTCATCTCCTACGAGCAGTACTTC